This TCR beta chain came from a study of neurological immune-mediated disorders. TCRdb itself ran the 5' RACE reads through MiXCR, one entry per CDR3 protein. The sample has some 79,000 distinct CDR3 sequences, about 14% seen once. This clonotype was seen repeatedly, ten times or more. Its antigen is as yet unknown. J was trimmed by 7 bases and V by 5 bases; bases with no gene match: 6. This CDR3 contains 15 residues. Stored at -80 C, 2 million PBMCs were the source of the unsorted libraries. Overall study results and limits: HTLV-1-associated myelopathy ranked highest for TCR clonal expansion and multiple sclerosis lowest, beneath healthy controls.

The clonotype comes from a woman aged 50 to 60 in good health. This sequence joins TRBV12-3 or TRBV12-4 and TRBJ2-1; 12 bases are shared with TRBD2. Sample: PBMCs. The CDR3 spells CASSHGLAGRNEQFF. The CDR3 DNA reads as TGTGCCAGCAGTCATGGACTAGCGGGAAGAAATGAGCAGTTCTTC.